A single sample is the source of the 15 T cell receptor beta chains below, sequenced in a study of identical twins (dated by TCRdb to the mid-2010s). The library was made by 5' RACE. The reads were generated on an Illumina HiSeq 2000. Clones were called with MiXCR by TCRdb after fastp trimmed the public reads at Q25, and only in-frame beta chains were retained. A single entry per CDR3 protein holds the most common genes and DNA from its merged rows. The sample contains 700,000 or so distinct CDR3 sequences, around 8.3% of them found a single time. Clones ranked in the top ten supply approximately 0.94% of the sample. These data also featured in a second study, about yellow fever vaccine responses in identical twins.

The sample comprised PBMCs. These receptors were collected from a woman aged 18-29 years in good health.

This clonotype occurred a few times. The CDR3 coding sequence is TGTGCCAGCACGTCTCAGGGGGACGAGCAGTACTTC. Translated, it gives CASTSQGDEQYF. V is TRBV28 and J is TRBJ2-7, with TRBD1 matching over 7 bases. CDR3 size: 12 residues. Per the germline V gene, CDR1 is MDHEN and CDR2 is SYDVKM. The ends lost 7 bases at V and 5 bases at J; junction bases unmatched: 5.

The V call is TRBV6-5, the J call TRBJ2-7, with 10 bases lining up with TRBD2. CDR3 length: 15 residues. Per the germline V gene, CDR1 is MNHEY and CDR2 is SVGAGI. V gave up 1 base and J gave up 5 bases; unmatched junction bases: 5. The CDR3 bases are TGTGCCAGCAGTTACTTTTCTAGCGGGAGAAACGAGCAGTACTTC. As protein: CASSYFSSGRNEQYF.

The chain couples TRBV7-2 to TRBJ2-7; D is uncertain. The CDR3 extends over 15 amino acids. V was clipped by 2 bases and J by 0 bases, with 11 bases between them. The germline CDR1 and CDR2 sequences are SGHTA and FQGNSA. The CDR3 DNA sequence: TGTGCCAGCAGCTTACTACGAATGGCCTCCTACGAGCAGTACTTC. Translating it yields CASSLLRMASYEQYF.

This clonotype showed up just a few times. The chain couples TRBV27 to TRBJ2-1; D possibly matches TRBD1 or TRBD2 (6 bases each). This CDR3 contains 12 residues. Trimming stripped 7 bases from V and 9 bases from J, with 13 bases between. Germline V gene data show CDR1 as MNHEY and CDR2 as SMNVEV (reference sequence). CDR3 bases: TGTGCCAGCAAGGTCAGGGGAGGTGAGCAGTTCTTC. It encodes CASKVRGGEQFF.

This clonotype was detected only a few times. The chain couples TRBV9 to TRBJ2-1; 12 bases are shared with TRBD2. The CDR3 is made up of 15 amino acids. V lost 0 bases and J lost 5; bases outside the gene matches: 0. CDR1 SGDLS and CDR2 YYNGEE come from the germline V gene. CDR3 bases: TGTGCCAGCAGCGTAGGGACTAGCGGGGACAATGAGCAGTTCTTC. Its translation: CASSVGTSGDNEQFF.

This clonotype appeared a few times. The chain carries TRBV7-8 and TRBJ2-6, with 7 bases aligning to TRBD2. V shed 9 bases and J 0 bases; nucleotides not matched to a gene: 17. There are 19 residues in the CDR3. Germline V gene data show CDR1 as SGHVS and CDR2 as FQNEAQ. The CDR3 DNA sequence: TGTGCCAGACGAGCGGCGGGGAGGGGTGACCTCTCTGGGGCCAACGTCCTGACTTTC. As protein: CARRAAGRGDLSGANVLTF.

In its sample, this clonotype was seen a few times. This chain connects TRBV7-2 to TRBJ2-3; D remains ambiguous. This CDR3 spans 12 amino acids. V was trimmed by 4 bases and J by 5 bases, leaving 7 bases between them. Germline V gene sequence: CDR1 SGHTA, CDR2 FQGNSA. For the CDR3, the DNA is TGTGCCAGCAGCTCCAGACTAGATACGCAGTATTTT. Protein: CASSSRLDTQYF.

This clonotype was seen ten or more times. The chain recombines TRBV4-2 with TRBJ2-7; 8 bases agree with TRBD2. This CDR3 is 16 amino acids long. With V trimmed by 1 base and J by 7 bases, 12 bases remained unmatched. The V gene's germline CDR1 is LGHNA and CDR2 YNFKEQ. The CDR3 here is CASSQAPGAGEEEQYF. CDR3 bases: TGTGCCAGCAGCCAAGCCCCAGGAGCGGGAGAAGAAGAGCAGTACTTC.

This sequence joins TRBV20-1 and TRBJ2-7; TRBD1 matches 7 bases. The CDR3 contains 14 residues. In germline, CDR1 is DFQATT, CDR2 SNEGSKA (reference sequence). With V trimmed by 4 bases and J by 1 base, 7 bases remained unmatched. CDR3 sequence reads: CSAIPDRASYEQYF. Here the CDR3 DNA reads TGCAGTGCTATACCTGACAGGGCTTCCTACGAGCAGTACTTC.

This sequence joins TRBV12-3 or TRBV12-4 and TRBJ2-2; 8 bases map to TRBD1. V shed 6 bases, J shed 9 bases, and the junction held 6 bases outside the gene matches. This CDR3 spans 13 amino acids. The CDR3 loop reads CASRPGQGRELFF. The CDR3 DNA is TGTGCCAGCAGGCCTGGACAGGGTCGGGAGCTGTTTTTT.

This clonotype was counted ten times or more. The V and J genes are TRBV25-1 and TRBJ2-1, with D possibly matching TRBD1 (6 bases). V was shortened by 6 bases and J by 3 bases, with 6 bases between the two germline ends. The CDR3 has 12 amino acids. Germline CDR1 reads MGHDK; CDR2 reads SYGVNS. The CDR3 sequence is CASRTGYNEQFF. The CDR3 bases are TGTGCCAGCAGGACAGGCTACAATGAGCAGTTCTTC.

This clonotype was observed at least ten times. This chain joins TRBV29-1 and TRBJ1-1; no reliable D call. V lost 5 bases to trimming and J lost 1 base, with 17 bases between them. Germline CDR1 is SQVTM and CDR2 is ANQGSEA. The CDR3 runs to 15 residues. The CDR3 spells CSVQTKRTGNTEAFF. CDR3 coding DNA: TGCAGCGTTCAAACAAAACGGACGGGGAACACTGAAGCTTTCTTT.

This clonotype was counted only a few times. J is TRBJ1-1 and V is TRBV18, with D tentatively TRBD1 (6 bases). Germline V gene data show CDR1 as KGHSH and CDR2 as LQKENI. The CDR3 totals 14 residues. Trimming took off 0 bases at V and 12 bases at J, with 17 bases between the two ends. The CDR3 loop reads CASSPPGGPGMSFF. In nucleotides, the CDR3 is TGTGCCAGCTCACCACCGGGGGGCCCCGGGATGTCTTTCTTT.

The chain combines TRBV20-1 with TRBJ1-1, with a possible D match to TRBD1 (5 bases). Trimming cost V 3 bases and J 1 base, with 15 bases left between them. The length of the CDR3 is 15 residues. Germline V gene sequence: CDR1 DFQATT, CDR2 SNEGSKA (reference sequence). Here the CDR3 DNA reads TGCAGTGCTAGTTTACAAGGCAGGGCGAACACTGAAGCTTTCTTT. It is translated as CSASLQGRANTEAFF.

This clonotype was found many times. V usage is TRBV29-1 and J usage is TRBJ2-3; D not resolved. CDR1 and CDR2 (germline): SQVTM, ANQGSEA. The CDR3 extends over 12 amino acids. Trimming removed 5 bases from V and 4 bases from J, with 10 bases in between. The CDR3 region is CSVPKPPDTQYF. Written as DNA, the CDR3 is TGCAGCGTTCCAAAACCCCCAGATACGCAGTATTTT.